The 6 T cell receptor beta chains below all came from one sample that was sequenced in a study of cytomegalovirus exposure and HLA in healthy donors. It was with 60 Vbeta and 13 Jbeta primers that the PCR ran. Assay used: immunoSEQ multiplex PCR; TCRdb lists only in-frame clones, some missing. Seen here are 75,000 to 95,000 clones, around 77% observed once, and the top ten hold about 3.5%. The sequenced sample was PBMCs. The receptors shown here come from a man between 50 and 59 years old in good health and CMV-seronegative.

This clone was recorded a few times. This chain links TRBV11-1 with TRBJ1-1; possible D gene TRBD1, 5 bases. CDR3 length equals 15 residues. CDR1 SGHAT and CDR2 FQDESV come from the germline V gene (reference sequence). Trimming took off 5 bases at V and 1 base at J, with 14 bases between the two ends. The chain's CDR3 is CASSQMTASNTEAFF. The CDR3 DNA follows: TGTGCCAGCAGCCAGATGACAGCCTCGAACACTGAAGCTTTCTTT.

J is TRBJ2-5 and V is TRBV4-2, with no clear D. The germline CDR1 and CDR2 sequences are LGHNA and YNFKEQ. V was pared by 1 base and J by 5 bases, with 8 bases between. This CDR3 region has 13 residues. CDR3 loop: CASSQAEQETQYF. CDR3 coding DNA: TGTGCCAGCAGCCAAGCCGAACAGGAGACCCAGTACTTC.

This rearrangement joins TRBV28 to TRBJ1-5, with 8 bases matching TRBD1. The germline V gene encodes CDR1 MDHEN and CDR2 SYDVKM. The trim removed 6 bases at V and 0 bases at J, leaving 13 bases unmatched. The CDR3 is 18 residues long. The CDR3 loop reads CASSSPGQDRYSNQPQHF. DNA of the CDR3: TGTGCCAGCAGCTCTCCGGGACAGGACCGTTATAGCAATCAGCCCCAGCATTTT.

The CDR3 coding sequence is TGTGCCAGCAGGGCCTTGGGACAGGGGGAGGCCGGGGAGCTGTTTTTT. It yields the protein CASRALGQGEAGELFF. The chain employs TRBV27 and TRBJ2-2, with TRBD1 matching 11 bases. The CDR3 has 16 residues. V lost 6 bases and J lost 6; bases outside the gene matches: 9. The germline V gene has CDR1 MNHEY and CDR2 SMNVEV (reference sequence).

This clone was seen only once. This chain joins TRBV11-2 and TRBJ2-1, with 7 bases identical to TRBD1. Germline CDR1 is SGHAT and CDR2 is FQNNGV. CDR3 length: 16 amino acids. V was pared by 5 bases and J by 5 bases, with 12 bases of the junction left unmatched. CDR3 nucleotide sequence: TGTGCCAGCAGCCCGGTGAGAGGGGGCCTACACAATGAGCAGTTCTTC. Encoded protein: CASSPVRGGLHNEQFF. Using reference TRBV11-2 and TRBJ2-1 for the parts outside the CDR3, the full variable domain is EAGVAQSPRYKIIEKRQSVAFWCNPISGHATLYWYQQILGQGPKLLIQFQNNGVVDDSQLPKDRFSAERLKGVDSTLKIQPAKLEDSAVYLCASSPVRGGLHNEQFFGPGTRLTVL.

The chain carries TRBV7-9 and TRBJ2-1, with D uncertain. V lost 2 bases and J lost 6, with 5 bases in between. The CDR3 length is 12 residues. CDR1 SEHNR and CDR2 FQNEAQ come from the germline V gene (reference sequence). In DNA form, the CDR3 reads TGTGCCAGCAGCTTAATCGGCAATGAGCAGTTCTTC. Amino acid sequence: CASSLIGNEQFF. The full variable domain, in which reference TRBV7-9 and TRBJ2-1 provide the parts outside the CDR3, is DTGVSQNPRHKITKRGQNVTFRCDPISEHNRLYWYRQTLGQGPEFLTYFQNEAQLEKSRLLSDRFSAERPKGSFSTLEIQRTEQGDSAMYLCASSLIGNEQFFGPGTRLTVL.